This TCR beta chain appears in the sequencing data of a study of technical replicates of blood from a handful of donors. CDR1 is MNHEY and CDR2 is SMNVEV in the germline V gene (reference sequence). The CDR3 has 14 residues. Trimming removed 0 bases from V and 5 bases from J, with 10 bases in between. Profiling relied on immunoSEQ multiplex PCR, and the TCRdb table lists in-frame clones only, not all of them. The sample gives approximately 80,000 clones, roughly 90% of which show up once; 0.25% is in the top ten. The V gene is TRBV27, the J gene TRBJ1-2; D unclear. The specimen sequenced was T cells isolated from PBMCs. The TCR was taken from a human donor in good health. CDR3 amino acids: CASSLSGEGYGYTF. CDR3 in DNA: TGTGCCAGCAGTTTATCCGGAGAGGGTTATGGCTACACCTTC.